The 27 T cell receptor beta chains below come from one sample, sequenced in a study of molecular identifiers for immune sequencing clone quantification. TCRdb analysed the PCR reads with MiXCR anew, one entry per CDR3 protein. Of about 500,000 distinct CDR3 sequences listed, less than 30% are singletons. Sequenced sample: naive CD8+ T cells from blood, with Jurkat cell RNA spiked in. Subset defined: FACS-sorted CD8+CD4-CCR7+CD45RA+ naive T cells. The receptors come from a human donor in good health. Some libraries in this study had Jurkat cell RNA spiked in.

A few counts support this clonotype. The CDR3 DNA reads as TGTGCCAGCAGCTCATGGATAGAGGGACACAACTATGGCTACACCTTC. Its protein is CASSSWIEGHNYGYTF. The chain has TRBV7-2 and TRBJ1-2; tentatively, D is TRBD1 (6 bases). This CDR3 spans 16 amino acids. V was clipped by 4 bases and J by 2 bases, with 17 bases between them. In germline, CDR1 is SGHTA, CDR2 FQGNSA.

This clonotype was found a few times. Relative to the germline gene, one junction end is altered; a read error may explain this. The rearrangement joins TRBV7-9 to TRBJ2-3; tentatively, D is TRBD1 or TRBD2 (5 bases each). CDR3 length: 20 residues. Per the germline V gene, CDR1 is SEHNR and CDR2 is FQNEAQ (reference sequence). The CDR3 bases are TGTGCCAGCAGACCGACACTCCGGGACGTTCAAATTCCTAGCACAGATACGCGGTATTTT. Its translation is CASRPTLRDVQIPSTDTRYF.

In regard to this clonotype: A read error may explain this, as a much larger clone is one base away. V and J are TRBV6-2 or TRBV6-3 and TRBJ1-5; D remains ambiguous. There are 14 residues in the CDR3. Germline V gives CDR1 MNHEY, CDR2 SVGEGT. Here the CDR3 reads CTSRTPGIYQPQHF. CDR3 DNA: TGTACCAGCAGGACTCCCGGGATCTATCAGCCCCAGCATTTT.

The chain has TRBV7-9 and TRBJ1-2; D not resolved. Trimming pared 7 bases from V and 2 bases from J, leaving 14 bases between. Germline assignment: CDR1 SEHNR and CDR2 FQNEAQ (reference sequence). This CDR3 comprises 14 residues. The CDR3, as DNA: TGTGCCAGCAACGAACACGGAACCAACTATGGCTACACCTTC. Its protein product is CASNEHGTNYGYTF.

This clonotype was recorded at least ten times. V and J are TRBV20-1 and TRBJ2-7, with unresolved D. V was trimmed by 6 bases and J by 4 bases, leaving 10 bases between them. The CDR3 is 11 residues long. Germline CDR1 DFQATT, CDR2 SNEGSKA (reference sequence). The CDR3 spells CSAPLIYEQYF. The CDR3 DNA sequence: TGCAGTGCGCCCCTGATTTACGAGCAGTACTTC.

This clonotype has only a few counts. V gene TRBV4-3 combines with J gene TRBJ1-1; D gene ambiguous. This CDR3 is built from 13 residues. CDR1 LGHNA and CDR2 YSLEER come from the germline V gene. V gave up 0 bases and J gave up 11 bases, with 13 bases separating them. Here the CDR3 DNA reads TGCGCCAGCAGCCAAGATGAGGCCCACGGGGCTTTCTTT. As protein: CASSQDEAHGAFF.

The V gene is TRBV11-2, the J gene TRBJ1-1; D not resolved. The CDR3 sequence is 13 residues long. The germline V gene encodes CDR1 SGHAT and CDR2 FQNNGV. The V and J ends lost 0 bases and 6 bases respectively, with 8 bases between them. For the CDR3, the DNA is TGTGCCAGCAGCTTAGACCCGCGGGCTGAAGCTTTCTTT. This encodes CASSLDPRAEAFF.

As to this clonotype: A much larger clone differs by one base, so this may be a read error. The chain recombines TRBV12-3 or TRBV12-4 with TRBJ2-5, with D perhaps TRBD1 or TRBD2 (5 bases each). CDR3 length equals 14 residues. The DNA for the CDR3 is TGTGCCAGCAGTCCCTGGGGGTCGCGAGAGACCCGGTACTTC. Its translation: CASSPWGSRETRYF.

This clonotype has just a few counts. V and J are TRBV12-3 or TRBV12-4 and TRBJ2-5; TRBD2 matches at 11 bases. After removal of 5 bases from V and 0 bases from J, the junction contained 8 bases not matched to a gene. The CDR3 has 17 amino acids. CDR3 region: CASSGASGGRYQETQYF. CDR3 bases: TGTGCCAGCAGTGGGGCTAGCGGGGGGAGGTACCAAGAGACCCAGTACTTC.

A word on this clonotype: A much larger clone differs by one base, so this may be a read error. This sequence joins TRBV9 and TRBJ2-7; 10 positions agree with TRBD2. The V gene's germline CDR1 is SGDLS and CDR2 YYNGEE. V lost 4 bases to trimming and J lost 6 bases; unmatched junction nucleotides: 7. The CDR3 has 14 residues. The CDR3 reads CASSTGTSVCEQYF. Written as DNA, the CDR3 is TGTGCCAGCAGCACCGGGACTAGCGTTTGCGAGCAGTACTTC.

This clonotype was seen ten or more times. The chain carries TRBV5-1 and TRBJ1-2; D remains ambiguous. Germline V lookup: CDR1 SGHRS, CDR2 YFSETQ. The CDR3 has 17 amino acids. V lost 2 bases to trimming and J lost 0 bases, with 17 bases between them. The CDR3 DNA sequence: TGCGCCAGCAGCTTCTTAGGCAGCAGCCTAACTAACTATGGCTACACCTTC. Translation gives CASSFLGSSLTNYGYTF. Combining the CDR3 with reference TRBV5-1 and TRBJ1-2 gives the whole variable domain KAGVTQTPRYLIKTRGQQVTLSCSPISGHRSVSWYQQTPGQGLQFLFEYFSETQRNKGNFPGRFSGRQFSNSRSEMNVSTLELGDSALYLCASSFLGSSLTNYGYTFGSGTRLTVV.

The V gene is TRBV27, the J gene TRBJ2-7; 9 positions agree with TRBD1. This CDR3 is built from 15 residues. Germline CDR1 reads MNHEY; CDR2 reads SMNVEV (reference sequence). The V gene end was trimmed by 6 bases and the J gene end by 3 bases; junction bases not matched to a gene: 9. CDR3 coding DNA: TGTGCCAGCAGGACGACAGGGGGGGAGGGCTACGAGCAGTACTTC. Translating it yields CASRTTGGEGYEQYF.

This clonotype was observed at least ten times. The genes are TRBV20-1 and TRBJ2-7, with 9 bases identical to TRBD1. From germline, CDR1 is DFQATT and CDR2 SNEGSKA (reference sequence). CDR3 length: 13 residues. The trim removed 5 bases at V and 2 bases at J, leaving 4 bases unmatched. The CDR3 sequence is CSAPGQGAYEQYF. The DNA for the CDR3 is TGCAGTGCTCCGGGACAGGGTGCCTACGAGCAGTACTTC.

This chain joins TRBV19 and TRBJ2-1; D may be TRBD2 (5 bases). The CDR3 consists of 13 residues. CDR1 is LNHDA and CDR2 is SQIVND in the germline V gene (reference sequence). V was shortened by 3 bases and J by 4 bases, with 7 bases between the two germline ends. The CDR3 region is CASSIGLYNEQFF. The CDR3 DNA sequence: TGTGCCAGTAGTATCGGACTTTACAATGAGCAGTTCTTC.

There are many counts of this clonotype. The rearrangement joins TRBV7-2 to TRBJ2-4; either TRBD1 or TRBD2 may fit D (5 bases each). The CDR3 has 14 residues. V dropped 2 bases and J dropped 13 bases, with 18 bases sitting between them. Germline lookup yields CDR1 SGHTA and CDR2 FQGNSA. The CDR3: CASSLLPGTELQYF. As DNA, the CDR3 is TGTGCCAGCAGCTTATTGCCCGGGACCGAACTACAGTACTTC.

This clonotype has at least ten counts. The chain uses TRBV5-1 and TRBJ2-3, with D hard to call. The CDR3 has 14 residues. Germline values: CDR1 SGHRS, CDR2 YFSETQ. Trimming removed 2 bases from V and 2 bases from J, with 9 bases in between. The CDR3 sequence: CASSFEFTTDTQYF. The CDR3 bases are TGCGCCAGCAGCTTCGAATTTACCACAGATACGCAGTATTTT.

This clonotype turned up a few times. The chain is built from TRBV12-3 or TRBV12-4 and TRBJ2-1; D gene unclear. Deletions cut 5 bases from V and 8 bases from J, with 13 bases between. The CDR3 covers 13 residues. CDR3 region: CASSVAPSDEQFF. The CDR3, as DNA: TGTGCCAGCAGTGTCGCCCCGTCCGATGAGCAGTTCTTC.

This clonotype appeared many times. This rearrangement joins TRBV20-1 to TRBJ1-1, with 9 bases that match TRBD1. After removal of 6 bases from V and 8 bases from J, the junction contained 7 bases not matched to a gene. The length of the CDR3 is 12 residues. Germline V gene lookup returns CDR1 DFQATT and CDR2 SNEGSKA (reference sequence). CDR3 sequence reads: CSAPGQGSEAFF. Here the CDR3 DNA reads TGCAGTGCGCCGGGACAGGGCTCCGAAGCTTTCTTT.

This clonotype showed up just a few times. This chain joins TRBV9 and TRBJ2-5; TRBD2 matches at 13 bases. Germline assignment: CDR1 SGDLS and CDR2 YYNGEE. The CDR3 contains 16 residues. V lost 4 bases, J lost 5 bases, and 8 bases stayed unmatched. DNA for the CDR3: TGTGCCAGCAGCCCCCCAGGACTAGCGGGAGTGGAGACCCAGTACTTC. This codes for CASSPPGLAGVETQYF.

V gene TRBV19 combines with J gene TRBJ1-2; D uncertain. This CDR3 comprises 13 residues. Trimming took 9 bases from V and 4 from J, leaving 15 bases between them. CDR1 LNHDA and CDR2 SQIVND come from the germline V gene (reference sequence). CDR3 in amino acids: CASHRGFGYGYTF. In nucleotides, the CDR3 is TGTGCCAGCCACCGAGGATTCGGCTATGGCTACACCTTC.

This clonotype showed up many times. The rearrangement uses TRBV7-9 and TRBJ1-1; a weak D match, TRBD1 (6 bases). The CDR3 length is 15 residues. The germline V gene encodes CDR1 SEHNR and CDR2 FQNEAQ (reference sequence). Trimming pared 4 bases from V and 10 bases from J, leaving 22 bases between. The CDR3 sequence: CASSSTLRGGPGAFF. The CDR3 nucleotides are TGTGCCAGCAGCTCCACCCTCCGGGGGGGGCCTGGAGCTTTCTTT. Full variable domain (rest looked up from reference TRBV7-9 and TRBJ1-1): DTGVSQNPRHKITKRGQNVTFRCDPISEHNRLYWYRQTLGQGPEFLTYFQNEAQLEKSRLLSDRFSAERPKGSFSTLEIQRTEQGDSAMYLCASSSTLRGGPGAFFGQGTRLTVV.

In regard to this clonotype: A much larger clone lies a single base off, so this may be a read error. The J gene is TRBJ1-1, the V gene TRBV4-3; no clear D. Germline values: CDR1 LGHNA, CDR2 YSLEER. This CDR3 region has 14 residues. Trimming took off 1 base at V and 4 bases at J, with 10 bases between the two ends. The CDR3 spells CASSQVAGSTEAFF. In DNA, the CDR3 is TGCGCCAGCAGCCAAGTCGCCGGGAGCACTGAAGCTTTCTTT.

This clonotype was counted between two and nine times. The V and J genes are TRBV6-7 and TRBJ1-2; D remains unclear. TRBV6-7 is reported as an ORF; its role is uncertain. This CDR3 comprises 14 residues. Deletions cut 6 bases from V and 4 bases from J, with 15 bases between. CDR3 residues: CASSPVLDAYGYTF. DNA of the CDR3: TGTGCCAGCAGCCCCGTCCTAGACGCCTATGGCTACACCTTC.

J is TRBJ1-6 and V is TRBV19; no definite D call. With 3 bases removed from V and 2 bases from J, the gap between germline ends came to 11 bases. Germline-derived CDR1 and CDR2 are LNHDA and SQIVND (reference sequence). The CDR3 has 16 amino acids. CDR3 residues: CASSIEGTTYNSPLHF. The CDR3 DNA sequence: TGTGCCAGTAGTATCGAGGGCACTACCTATAATTCACCCCTCCACTTT.

For this clonotype: An end of the junction differs from the germline gene, which may be a read error. The chain links TRBV20-1 to TRBJ2-2, with D perhaps given as TRBD1 or TRBD2 (6 bases each). The CDR3 covers 13 residues. The germline V gene has CDR1 DFQATT and CDR2 SNEGSKA (reference sequence). The CDR3 loop reads CSAKGGPTGALFF. DNA for the CDR3: TGCAGTGCTAAAGGGGGGCCCACCGGGGCGCTGTTTTTT.

This clonotype was detected only a few times. The chain couples TRBV6-6 to TRBJ1-2, with 7 bases identical to TRBD1. Germline CDR1 reads MNHNY; CDR2 reads SVGAGI (reference sequence). V gave up 2 bases and J gave up 3 bases; unmatched junction bases: 6. There are 15 residues in the CDR3. DNA of the CDR3: TGTGCCAGCAGTTACGGAGACAGGGCAGACTATGGCTACACCTTC. Translating it yields CASSYGDRADYGYTF.

Here the CDR3 reads CASSPTAGGLSEQYF. In nucleotides, the CDR3 is TGTGCCAGCAGCCCCACCGCGGGAGGGCTTTCCGAGCAGTACTTC. V is TRBV7-3 and J is TRBJ2-7; TRBD2 aligns across 9 bases. The CDR3 sequence is 15 residues long. CDR1 SGHTA and CDR2 FQGTGA come from the germline V gene. With 5 bases clipped from V and 6 bases from J, the junction kept 11 bases outside the gene matches.